A single sample gave rise to the 13 T cell receptor beta chains below, sequenced in a study of blood T cell repertoires in COVID-19. Clones were read by immunoSEQ multiplex PCR, and TCRdb kept only the in-frame ones, dropping some. Here the sample spans under 95,000 clones, 80% to 90% being singletons. Sequenced: peripheral blood. Receptors were obtained from an elderly woman with acute or convalescent COVID-19.

The chain combines TRBV18 with TRBJ2-2, with 8 nucleotides matching TRBD2. This CDR3 has 16 residues. In germline, CDR1 is KGHSH, CDR2 LQKENI. Trimming took 3 bases from V and 3 from J; bases not matched to a gene: 6. CDR3 in DNA: TGTGCCAGCTCACCGAGGATTAGCGGGGACACCGGGGAGCTGTTTTTT. This translates into CASSPRISGDTGELFF.

This clone is a singleton in its sample. Other nucleotide sequences from this sample produce the same CDR3. V is TRBV6-5 and J is TRBJ1-4; D uncertain. CDR3 length equals 14 residues. The V and J ends lost 2 bases and 1 base respectively, with 5 bases between them. Germline CDR1 and CDR2: MNHEY and SVGAGI. CDR3 residues: CASSYRGTNEKLFF. In DNA, the CDR3 is TGTGCCAGCAGTTACAGAGGAACTAATGAAAAACTGTTTTTT.

The V gene is TRBV7-2, the J gene TRBJ2-7; the D is unclear. CDR1 and CDR2 from the germline V gene are SGHTA and FQGNSA. This CDR3 region has 16 residues. V was trimmed by 4 bases and J by 0 bases, leaving 16 bases between them. CDR3 in DNA: TGTGCCAGCAGCTACCCCCGCTCTGGCTTCTCCTACGAGCAGTACTTC. Protein sequence: CASSYPRSGFSYEQYF.

This rearrangement joins TRBV7-9 to TRBJ1-1; D possibly corresponds to TRBD1 (6 bases). Germline values: CDR1 SEHNR, CDR2 FQNEAQ (reference sequence). The CDR3 is 13 amino acids. With 4 bases removed from V and 4 bases from J, the gap between germline ends came to 10 bases. CDR3 residues: CASSSQGFTEAFF. In DNA, the CDR3 is TGTGCCAGCAGCTCACAGGGTTTCACTGAAGCTTTCTTT.

The chain uses TRBV12-3 or TRBV12-4 and TRBJ1-2; D is ambiguous. V lost 6 bases, J lost 2 bases, and 10 bases lay in between. This CDR3 region has 13 residues. For the CDR3, the DNA is TGTGCCAGCAGCCGTACACAGAACTATGGCTACACCTTC. It encodes CASSRTQNYGYTF.

The chain employs TRBV7-9 and TRBJ2-3; TRBD1 matches 9 bases. This CDR3 comprises 18 residues. Germline V CDR1 and CDR2: SEHNR, FQNEAQ (reference sequence). J was trimmed by 4 bases and V by 5 bases; bases with no gene match: 16. CDR3 DNA: TGTGCCAGCAGCCTCACTCCCGGACAGGGGACATTATCAGATACGCAGTATTTT. Its protein product is CASSLTPGQGTLSDTQYF.

The J gene is TRBJ2-3, the V gene TRBV11-3, with 14 bases fitting TRBD2. Germline-derived CDR1 and CDR2 are SGHNT and YENEEA. The CDR3 contains 16 residues. V lost 5 bases and J lost 2; bases outside the gene matches: 3. CDR3: CASSPGLAGATDTQYF. Here the CDR3 DNA reads TGTGCCAGCAGCCCGGGACTAGCGGGGGCCACAGATACGCAGTATTTT.

The J gene is TRBJ1-1, the V gene TRBV7-3; D might be TRBD1 (6 bases). Germline CDR1 SGHTA, CDR2 FQGTGA. V was trimmed by 1 base and J by 9 bases, leaving 12 bases between them. This CDR3 spans 13 amino acids. The CDR3 DNA reads TGTGCCAGCAGCTTAATTCGGGGACAACAAGCTTTCTTT. Its translation: CASSLIRGQQAFF.

The chain has TRBV28 and TRBJ1-5; D ambiguous. V gave up 5 bases and J gave up 5 bases, with 7 bases separating them. Germline V CDR1 and CDR2: MDHEN, SYDVKM. The CDR3 is made up of 12 amino acids. CDR3 loop: CASSPPYQPQHF. CDR3 nucleotide sequence: TGTGCCAGCAGTCCTCCTTATCAGCCCCAGCATTTT.

The rearrangement links TRBV9 to TRBJ2-3; D ambiguous. Germline V gene lookup returns CDR1 SGDLS and CDR2 YYNGEE. There are 14 residues in the CDR3. With 4 bases removed from V and 1 base from J, the gap between germline ends came to 10 bases. The CDR3 DNA is TGTGCCAGCAGCCCCGAGCTGGGCACAGATACGCAGTATTTT. It codes for CASSPELGTDTQYF.

The V gene is TRBV11-3, the J gene TRBJ1-1; TRBD1 agrees at 7 bases. V lost 5 bases, J lost 3 bases, and 15 bases stayed unmatched. The CDR3 spans 17 residues. Germline CDR1 reads SGHNT; CDR2 reads YENEEA. In DNA form, the CDR3 reads TGTGCCAGCAGCCCGAAACTGAGACAGGGACTCGACACTGAAGCTTTCTTT. Amino acids: CASSPKLRQGLDTEAFF.

The chain joins TRBV25-1 to TRBJ1-6, with 9 bases that match TRBD1. V lost 5 bases to trimming and J lost 10 bases; unmatched junction nucleotides: 9. This CDR3 contains 15 residues. Germline loops: CDR1 MGHDK, CDR2 SYGVNS. The CDR3 loop is CASSTPGTGLSPLHF. The CDR3 coding sequence is TGTGCCAGCAGTACCCCCGGGACAGGGTTGTCACCCCTCCACTTT.

The chain combines TRBV3-1 (or the pseudogene TRBV3-2) with TRBJ1-4; 11 nucleotides line up with TRBD1. This CDR3 is built from 16 residues. The J segment lost 6 bases and the V segment lost 4 bases, leaving 7 bases of the junction unmatched. Germline V gene data show CDR1 as LGHDT and CDR2 as YNNKEL (reference sequence). The CDR3 DNA is TGTGCCAGCAGCCTGCGGAGGACAGGGGGCCATGAAAAACTGTTTTTT. Translation: CASSLRRTGGHEKLFF.